These T cell receptor beta chains were read from a single sample in a study of blood T cell repertoires in COVID-19. Sequencing used immunoSEQ multiplex PCR; TCRdb keeps in-frame clones, though not all of them. The top ten clones hold less than 2% of a sample with 110,000 or so clones, 65% to 85% of them seen once. Sequenced: peripheral blood. These receptors were collected from a man in his forties or fifties with acute or convalescent COVID-19. The CDR3 runs from the conserved cysteine through the conserved F or W. D genes are given only for firm matches. Expanded clones are given a class, and other clones once, few, many or no size at all.

clone_size d_call j_call v_call cdr3_aa cdr3_nt
. TRBD2 TRBJ2-5 TRBV7-2 CASSFGTSGGETQYF TGTGCCAGCAGCTTCGGGACTAGCGGGGGAGAGACCCAGTACTTC
. TRBD2 TRBJ2-1 TRBV5-1 CASSAAGGPFNEQFF TGCGCCAGCAGCGCCGCGGGGGGGCCATTCAATGAGCAGTTCTTC
. . TRBJ1-1 TRBV2 CASSDVRDTEAFF TGTGCCAGCAGTGACGTCAGGGACACTGAAGCTTTCTTT
. TRBD1 TRBJ2-7 TRBV19 CASSVVRDRNYEQYF TGTGCCAGTAGTGTAGTCCGGGACAGAAACTACGAGCAGTACTTC
. . TRBJ1-4 TRBV5-1 CASSSRFGGLGEKLFF TGCGCCAGCAGCTCAAGGTTCGGGGGTCTTGGCGAAAAACTGTTTTTT
. . TRBJ1-3 TRBV3-1/TRBV3-2 CASREQGFGNTIYF TGTGCCAGCAGAGAGCAGGGCTTTGGAAACACCATATATTTT
. . TRBJ1-2 TRBV5-6 CASSLGQGIGGYTF TGTGCCAGCAGCTTGGGCCAGGGTATAGGTGGCTACACCTTC
. . TRBJ1-1 TRBV28 CASSPRGLNTEAFF TGTGCCAGCAGTCCGCGAGGGCTCAACACTGAAGCTTTCTTT
. . TRBJ1-4 TRBV30 CAWSPGWPGQNEKLFF TGTGCCTGGTCTCCCGGGTGGCCAGGGCAAAATGAAAAACTGTTTTTT
. . TRBJ1-5 TRBV21-1 CASSTGQINSNQPQHF TGTGCCAGCAGCACGGGACAGATAAATAGCAATCAGCCCCAGCATTTT
few . TRBJ1-1 TRBV24-1 CATTETKLNTEAFF TGTGCCACCACCGAGACAAAGTTGAACACTGAAGCTTTCTTT
. . TRBJ1-1 TRBV2 CASSVVEVTGAEAFF TGTGCCAGCAGTGTTGTAGAGGTGACGGGTGCTGAAGCTTTCTTT
once . TRBJ1-1 TRBV24-1 CATSEFSRREGTEAFF TGTGCCACCAGTGAATTCTCCCGCAGGGAGGGCACTGAAGCTTTCTTT
. . TRBJ2-2 TRBV9 CASSPPTVNTGELFF TGTGCCAGCAGCCCACCCACAGTTAACACCGGGGAGCTGTTTTTT
. . TRBJ1-1 TRBV19 CASRLRWTLAPEAFF TGTGCCAGTAGACTACGTTGGACACTCGCACCTGAAGCTTTCTTT
. TRBD1 TRBJ1-3 TRBV5-4 CASSRTGKAGNTIYF TGTGCCAGCAGCCGGACAGGGAAGGCAGGAAACACCATATATTTT
once . TRBJ2-3 TRBV6-6 CASSLQGGGLDTQYF TGTGCCAGCAGTCTCCAGGGAGGTGGCTTGGATACGCAGTATTTT
. . TRBJ1-2 TRBV2 CASSEASGANYGYTF TGTGCCAGCAGTGAAGCGTCCGGAGCTAACTATGGCTACACCTTC
. . TRBJ1-6 TRBV6-5 CASSTTGVSNSPLHF TGTGCCAGCAGCACGACAGGTGTTTCGAATTCACCCCTCCACTTT
. TRBD2 TRBJ2-3 TRBV5-1 CASSESLRGASTDTQYF TGCGCCAGCAGTGAAAGTTTGCGGGGGGCCAGCACAGATACGCAGTATTTT
few . TRBJ1-2 TRBV11-3 CASSLTPLYGYTF TGTGCCAGCAGCTTAACTCCTTTATATGGCTACACCTTC
few . TRBJ1-2 TRBV18 CASSPGQGGGYTF TGTGCCAGCTCACCAGGCCAGGGTGGCGGCTACACCTTC
. . TRBJ2-1 TRBV3-1/TRBV3-2 CASSPGNEQFF TGTGCCAGCAGCCCAGGGAATGAGCAGTTCTTC
. . TRBJ1-2 TRBV30 CAWSMTGDYGYTF TGTGCCTGGAGTATGACTGGAGACTATGGCTACACCTTC
. TRBD2 TRBJ2-4 TRBV30 CAWSAGRDKNIQYF TGTGCCTGGAGTGCAGGGAGGGACAAAAACATTCAGTACTTC
. . TRBJ1-2 TRBV2 CASTPSMRRRYGYTF TGTGCCAGCACTCCTTCAATGCGCCGCCGCTATGGCTACACCTTC
. TRBD1 TRBJ1-5 TRBV19 CASRQGWEPQHF TGTGCCAGTAGACAGGGGTGGGAGCCCCAGCATTTT
. . TRBJ1-1 TRBV9 CASSHSGGPTEAFF TGTGCCAGCAGCCACAGCGGGGGGCCGACTGAAGCTTTCTTT
. TRBD1 TRBJ1-1 TRBV12-5 CASGLDRGPVTEAFF TGTGCTAGTGGTTTGGACAGGGGGCCGGTCACTGAAGCTTTCTTT
. TRBD2 TRBJ2-1 TRBV7-9 CASSFGLAGGQYEQFF TGTGCCAGCAGCTTCGGACTAGCGGGGGGGCAATATGAGCAGTTCTTC
once TRBD1 TRBJ2-4 TRBV28 CASSLKLGTVAKNIQYF TGTGCCAGCAGTTTAAAATTGGGGACAGTAGCCAAAAACATTCAGTACTTC
once TRBD1 TRBJ2-2 TRBV5-1 CASSPRTGNTGELFF TGCGCCAGCAGCCCCAGGACAGGGAACACCGGGGAGCTGTTTTTT
. . TRBJ2-1 TRBV14 CASSQRGYNEQFF TGTGCCAGCAGCCAAAGGGGATACAATGAGCAGTTCTTC
. . TRBJ1-1 TRBV10-3 CAISRAGGKAEAFF TGTGCCATCAGCCGAGCCGGGGGGAAGGCTGAAGCTTTCTTT
. . TRBJ2-7 TRBV6-5 CASGSGVGYEQYF TGTGCCAGCGGATCCGGGGTTGGCTACGAGCAGTACTTC
. . TRBJ2-2 TRBV11-2 CASSQGFTGELFF TGTGCCAGCAGCCAGGGGTTCACCGGGGAGCTGTTTTTT
. . TRBJ2-7 TRBV24-1 CATSGDTSYEQYF TGTGCCACCAGTGGGGACACTTCCTACGAGCAGTACTTC
. . TRBJ1-5 TRBV19 CASTRRSMLDRGNQPQHF TGTGCCAGTACCCGTCGTAGTATGCTCGACCGGGGAAATCAGCCCCAGCATTTT
few TRBD2 TRBJ2-3 TRBV9 CASSVAQRGGLDTQYF TGTGCCAGCAGCGTAGCTCAACGGGGGGGATTGGATACGCAGTATTTT
. TRBD2 TRBJ2-3 TRBV18 CASSPGRELTDTQYF TGTGCCAGCTCACCGGGGAGGGAGCTCACAGATACGCAGTATTTT
. TRBD1 TRBJ1-1 TRBV6-5 CASTNRGKNTEAFF TGTGCCAGCACCAACAGGGGTAAGAACACTGAAGCTTTCTTT
. . TRBJ2-7 TRBV7-2 CASSLEAAFYEQYF TGTGCCAGCAGCTTAGAGGCGGCTTTCTACGAGCAGTACTTC
once . TRBJ1-1 TRBV5-5 CASSLAQGTEAFF TGTGCCAGCAGCTTGGCACAGGGCACTGAAGCTTTCTTT
. TRBD1 TRBJ2-6 TRBV2 CASIPGGSSGANVLTF TGTGCCAGCATTCCAGGGGGCAGCTCTGGGGCCAACGTCCTGACTTTC
few . TRBJ1-1 TRBV18 CASSPGGANTEAFF TGTGCCAGCTCACCGGGGGGAGCGAACACTGAAGCTTTCTTT
. TRBD1 TRBJ1-2 TRBV24-1 CATSDSDRGLGYTF TGTGCCACCAGTGACTCCGACAGGGGGCTAGGCTACACCTTC
. . TRBJ1-5 TRBV28 CAAIGQEGASQPQHF TGTGCCGCTATAGGTCAAGAGGGCGCGAGTCAGCCCCAGCATTTT
. . TRBJ1-1 TRBV7-2 CASSPEGTEAFF TGTGCCAGCAGCCCGGAGGGCACTGAAGCTTTCTTT
few . TRBJ1-1 TRBV30 CAWTAGRRNTEAFF TGTGCCTGGACAGCGGGACGCCGGAACACTGAAGCTTTCTTT
. . TRBJ1-2 TRBV27 CASSPDTGYGYTF TGTGCCAGCAGTCCCGACACCGGCTATGGCTACACCTTC
. . TRBJ1-6 TRBV5-5 CASTLPREGSPLHF TGTGCCAGCACCCTGCCCAGGGAGGGTTCACCCCTCCACTTT
. . TRBJ1-3 TRBV5-6 CASSLRGMPGNTIYF TGTGCCAGCAGCTTGAGGGGCATGCCTGGAAACACCATATATTTT
. . TRBJ2-1 TRBV9 CASSPISRGSYNEQFF TGTGCCAGCAGCCCAATATCCAGGGGCTCCTACAATGAGCAGTTCTTC
. . TRBJ1-5 TRBV4-1 CASSQGADSNQPQHF TGCGCCAGCAGCCAAGGGGCAGATAGCAATCAGCCCCAGCATTTT